This T cell receptor beta chain was identified during a study of T cell repertoires in cytomegalovirus infection. TCRdb re-derived calls from the reads in MiXCR, one entry per CDR3 protein. The repertoire consists of some 920,000 distinct CDR3 sequences, with 31% occurring once and the leading ten covering over 10%. There are 13 residues in the CDR3. V was pared by 6 bases and J by 2 bases, with 10 bases between. With regard to this clonotype: Its matching antigen is unknown.

Sequencing was performed on cultured CD8+ T cells from PBMCs, taken from culture after CMV antigen stimulation. The origin of this receptor is a human donor in good health (CMV status not recorded). Some clones in this sample may be carry-over from other donors' samples. The chain uses TRBV12-3 or TRBV12-4 and TRBJ2-5, with D perhaps TRBD2 (5 bases). In DNA form, the CDR3 reads TGTGCCAGCAGCCACCGAGGGCAAGAGACCCAGTACTTC. Amino acids: CASSHRGQETQYF.